The 20 T cell receptor beta chains below all came from one sample that was sequenced in a study of CD8 T cells in Susac syndrome. Random hexamers were used to reverse transcribe the RNA input (about 0.5 to 1 ug). TCRdb reprocessed the immunoSEQ multiplex PCR reads with MiXCR, giving one entry per CDR3 protein. This table has roughly 50,000 distinct CDR3 sequences, more than 85% appearing once. Material for sequencing was CD8+ T cells from PBMCs. These receptors all come from a human donor in good health.

The chain carries TRBV28 and TRBJ2-7; either TRBD1 or TRBD2 may supply D (5 bases each). Germline CDR1 reads MDHEN; CDR2 reads SYDVKM. Trimming stripped 5 bases from V and 3 bases from J, with 14 bases between. The CDR3 loop spans 14 amino acids. The CDR3 sequence: CASSETGGLYEQYF. The CDR3 bases are TGTGCCAGCAGTGAAACAGGAGGCCTCTACGAGCAGTACTTC.

This chain joins TRBV19 and TRBJ2-1; TRBD2 aligns across 10 bases. Germline trimming cut 6 bases from V and 7 bases from J; bases unmatched to any gene: 6. The germline V gene has CDR1 LNHDA and CDR2 SQIVND (reference sequence). The CDR3 runs 14 residues. The CDR3 region has the DNA TGTGCCAGTAGGTTGACTAGCGGGTATAATGAGCAGTTCTTC. It yields the protein CASRLTSGYNEQFF.

This chain connects TRBV7-2 to TRBJ2-5; D may correspond to TRBD1 or TRBD2 (5 bases each). Trimming removed 1 base from V and 0 bases from J, with 6 bases in between. This CDR3 is 14 amino acids long. CDR1 is SGHTA, CDR2 FQGNSA, per germline. The CDR3 DNA follows: TGTGCCAGCAGCTTAGGGGGGTACCAAGAGACCCAGTACTTC. It codes for CASSLGGYQETQYF. Based on the CDR3 plus reference TRBV7-2 and TRBJ2-5, the full variable domain is GAGVSQSPSNKVTEKGKDVELRCDPISGHTALYWYRQSLGQGLEFLIYFQGNSAPDKSGLPSDRFSAERTGGSVSTLTIQRTQQEDSAVYLCASSLGGYQETQYFGPGTRLLVL.

The chain carries TRBV7-9 and TRBJ2-7; D ambiguous. Per the germline V gene, CDR1 is SEHNR and CDR2 is FQNEAQ (reference sequence). CDR3 length: 11 amino acids. The V gene lost 5 bases and the J gene lost 6 bases, with 8 bases spanning the gap. CDR3 protein: CASSPTAEQYF. Here the CDR3 DNA reads TGTGCCAGCAGCCCCACAGCCGAGCAGTACTTC.

This chain joins TRBV20-1 and TRBJ2-7; 7 bases line up with TRBD1. With V trimmed by 3 bases and J by 0 bases, 8 bases remained unmatched. The CDR3 extends over 15 amino acids. CDR1 is DFQATT, CDR2 SNEGSKA, per germline (reference sequence). The CDR3 is CSARLPGQSSYEQYF. As DNA, the CDR3 is TGCAGTGCTAGGTTACCGGGACAGAGCTCCTACGAGCAGTACTTC.

This rearrangement joins TRBV28 to TRBJ2-5; D is perhaps TRBD2 (6 bases). V was clipped by 3 bases and J by 5 bases, with 19 bases between them. The germline gives CDR1 MDHEN, CDR2 SYDVKM. This CDR3 region has 16 residues. CDR3 protein: CASSFDPLGGMETQYF. The CDR3 DNA reads as TGTGCCAGCAGTTTCGACCCCCTCGGGGGAATGGAGACCCAGTACTTC. Using reference TRBV28 and TRBJ2-5 for the parts outside the CDR3, the full variable domain is DVKVTQSSRYLVKRTGEKVFLECVQDMDHENMFWYRQDPGLGLRLIYFSYDVKMKEKGDIPEGYSVSREKKERFSLILESASTNQTSMYLCASSFDPLGGMETQYFGPGTRLLVL.

The rearrangement uses TRBV28 and TRBJ2-5, with 8 bases aligning to TRBD1. V was clipped by 2 bases and J by 3 bases; unmatched bases: 8. This CDR3 contains 16 residues. CDR1 and CDR2 from the germline V gene are MDHEN and SYDVKM. The CDR3 loop is CASSLMDREWEETQYF. CDR3 nucleotides: TGTGCCAGCAGTTTAATGGACAGGGAATGGGAAGAGACCCAGTACTTC.

This clonotype was seen just once. The chain combines TRBV30 with TRBJ2-3; D is uncertain. CDR1 GTSNPN and CDR2 SVGIG come from the germline V gene (reference sequence). CDR3 length equals 11 residues. V lost 4 bases to trimming and J lost 10 bases, with 12 bases between them. Here the CDR3 DNA reads TGTGCCTGGAACTATGGGGTTGCGCAGTATTTT. Amino acid sequence: CAWNYGVAQYF.

This sequence joins TRBV11-1 and TRBJ2-5; TRBD2 might be the D (6 bases). The CDR3 contains 14 residues. V lost 5 bases and J 5 bases, leaving 15 bases between the germline ends. The germline V gene encodes CDR1 SGHAT and CDR2 FQDESV (reference sequence). CDR3 sequence: CASSQRSSGETQYF. DNA for the CDR3: TGTGCCAGCAGCCAGCGCTCCAGCGGGGAGACCCAGTACTTC.

This clonotype showed up just once. The chain links TRBV29-1 to TRBJ2-5, with D tentatively TRBD1 (7 bases). The CDR3 runs 12 residues. The germline V gene has CDR1 SQVTM and CDR2 ANQGSEA. Between the trimmed V and J ends, which lost 5 bases and 4 bases, there was a span of 11 bases. The CDR3 sequence is CSVPQGGETQYF. The CDR3 DNA sequence: TGCAGCGTTCCCCAGGGGGGAGAGACCCAGTACTTC.

CDR3 in amino acids: CASSQGEGQPQHF. DNA of the CDR3: TGTGCCAGCAGCCAAGGAGAGGGGCAGCCCCAGCATTTT. The chain combines TRBV3-1 with TRBJ1-5; maybe TRBD1 (5 bases). CDR1 LGHDT and CDR2 YNNKEL come from the germline V gene (reference sequence). The ends were cut back, 1 base at V and 7 bases at J, with 8 bases in the middle. The CDR3 covers 13 residues.

The rearrangement uses TRBV28 and TRBJ2-5; D gene unclear. The CDR3 is 12 amino acids. Looked up from germline, CDR1 is MDHEN and CDR2 is SYDVKM. V was trimmed by 5 bases and J by 4 bases, leaving 8 bases between them. The CDR3 DNA reads TGTGCCAGCAGTCCCTCGGGAGAGACCCAGTACTTC. This translates into CASSPSGETQYF.

The chain combines TRBV20-1 with TRBJ2-7; D unclear. V lost 5 bases, J lost 0 bases, and 17 bases lay in between. The CDR3 runs to 15 residues. The germline gives CDR1 DFQATT, CDR2 SNEGSKA (reference sequence). CDR3 protein: CSAETPELSSYEQYF. The DNA of the CDR3 is TGCAGTGCTGAGACCCCGGAGCTGAGCTCCTACGAGCAGTACTTC.

The chain combines TRBV12-3 or TRBV12-4 with TRBJ2-6, with D unresolved. There are 15 residues in the CDR3. V lost 2 bases to trimming and J lost 2 bases, with 7 bases between them. CDR3 sequence: CASSLKLTGANVLTF. The CDR3 coding sequence is TGTGCCAGCAGTTTAAAACTTACTGGGGCCAACGTCCTGACTTTC.

The rearrangement joins TRBV29-1 to TRBJ1-2; D is unresolved. Germline-derived CDR1 and CDR2 are SQVTM and ANQGSEA. V was shortened by 6 bases and J by 8 bases, with 19 bases between the two germline ends. This CDR3 has 13 residues. The chain's CDR3 is CSVKAGDLGGYTF. CDR3 in DNA: TGCAGCGTCAAGGCCGGGGATTTGGGGGGCTACACCTTC. Looking up the rest from reference TRBV29-1 and TRBJ1-2 gives the full variable domain: SAVISQKPSRDICQRGTSLTIQCQVDSQVTMMFWYRQQPGQSLTLIATANQGSEATYESGFVIDKFPISRPNLTFSTLTVSNMSPEDSSIYLCSVKAGDLGGYTFGSGTRLTVV.

The V call is TRBV20-1, the J call TRBJ2-5, with TRBD1 identical over 10 bases. The CDR3 runs to 15 residues. Trimming at V came to 5 bases and at J to 3 bases, leaving 9 bases not matched to a gene. Germline V gives CDR1 DFQATT, CDR2 SNEGSKA (reference sequence). CDR3 in amino acids: CSAVPGQGLEETQYF. The CDR3 bases are TGCAGTGCTGTCCCGGGACAGGGGTTGGAAGAGACCCAGTACTTC.

This rearrangement joins TRBV5-6 to TRBJ2-4; D gene unclear. V was shortened by 7 bases and J by 6 bases, with 14 bases between the two germline ends. Germline lookup yields CDR1 SGHDT and CDR2 YYEEEE. This CDR3 contains 13 residues. The CDR3 region is CASSPPGVNIQYF. CDR3 nucleotide sequence: TGTGCCAGCTCTCCCCCCGGTGTAAACATTCAGTACTTC.

The V and J genes are TRBV4-1 and TRBJ2-2, with 8 bases lining up with TRBD1. Trimming cost V 5 bases and J 3 bases; bases outside gene matches: 11. From germline, CDR1 is MGHRA and CDR2 YSYEKL. The CDR3 runs 17 residues. CDR3 bases: TGCGCCAGCAGCAGCTCAGGACAGGGAAGGGACACCGGGGAGCTGTTTTTT. It specifies CASSSSGQGRDTGELFF.

The chain links TRBV18 to TRBJ2-2; D remains unclear. The germline V and J ends were trimmed by 0 bases and 3 bases, with 14 bases remaining between them. The CDR3 consists of 17 residues. The germline V gene encodes CDR1 KGHSH and CDR2 LQKENI. CDR3 in amino acids: CASSPPVGLPYTGELFF. The CDR3 DNA sequence: TGTGCCAGCTCACCACCGGTGGGTCTACCCTACACCGGGGAGCTGTTTTTT. Full variable domain (rest looked up from reference TRBV18 and TRBJ2-2): NAGVMQNPRHLVRRRGQEARLRCSPMKGHSHVYWYRQLPEEGLKFMVYLQKENIIDESGMPKERFSAEFPKEGPSILRIQQVVRGDSAAYFCASSPPVGLPYTGELFFGEGSRLTVL.

The V call is TRBV11-2, the J call TRBJ2-7, with TRBD1 identical over 8 bases. V lost 5 bases, J lost 2 bases, and 5 bases stayed unmatched. This CDR3 contains 14 residues. Germline V gene data show CDR1 as SGHAT and CDR2 as FQNNGV. The CDR3 sequence: CASSLGTGPYEQYF. The CDR3 DNA reads as TGTGCCAGCAGCCTCGGGACAGGCCCCTACGAGCAGTACTTC.